This T cell receptor beta chain appears in the sequencing data of a study of cytomegalovirus exposure and HLA in healthy donors. The overall study: An early data release held 70 million to 90 million unique TCRs from HLA-typed donors.

Trimming at V came to 2 bases and at J to 7 bases, leaving 5 bases not matched to a gene. Germline CDR1 and CDR2: SGHRS and YFSETQ. This CDR3 has 15 amino acids. PCR was performed using 60 Vbeta and 13 Jbeta primers. Assay: immunoSEQ multiplex PCR; the TCRdb copy retains only in-frame clones and omits some. The sample includes about 89,000 clones, approximately 83% of them seen just once. The study sampled nominally healthy donors, though unrecorded immune exposures were likely. The sample consisted of PBMCs. The rearrangement uses TRBV5-1 and TRBJ2-1; 11 positions agree with TRBD2. The clonotype was recovered from a female donor in good health and CMV-seropositive. This CDR3 is CASSFYGTSGNEQFF. The CDR3 coding sequence is TGCGCCAGCAGCTTTTACGGGACTAGCGGTAATGAGCAGTTCTTC.